The 32 T cell receptor beta chains listed next were all sequenced from one sample in a study of T cell responses to AZD1222 COVID-19 vaccine (dated by TCRdb to 2020 to 2022). Library creation used the immunoSEQ multiplex PCR assay. TCRdb provides this immuneACCESS table in a form limited to in-frame rearrangements. Some clones are lacking; in checked studies, under half of them reflect an unresolved V gene, and why the rest are absent is not known. Recorded for this sample are 45,000 to 55,000 clones; about 86% of them occurred a single time. Roughly 10% of the sample belongs to the ten largest clones. The time point label, read with the paper, signifies: baseline before first vaccination. Source: peripheral blood, taken on day 0 of AZD1222 vaccination. The source of these receptors is an adult in good health.

The rearrangement links TRBV7-9 to TRBJ1-3; the D gene is possibly TRBD1 (5 bases). Germline lookup yields CDR1 SEHNR and CDR2 FQNEAQ (reference sequence). Trimming left V 7 bases short and J 4 bases short, with 11 bases between. There are 13 residues in the CDR3. For the CDR3, the DNA is TGTGCCAGCACTCTGGCAGGGGGAAACACCATATATTTT. This translates into CASTLAGGNTIYF.

The genes are TRBV28 and TRBJ1-5; tentatively, D is TRBD1 (5 bases). The CDR3 consists of 14 residues. Per the germline V gene, CDR1 is MDHEN and CDR2 is SYDVKM. V was cut by 7 bases and J by 4 bases, with 14 bases left in between. CDR3 sequence: CASTDRGRNQPQHF. CDR3 bases: TGTGCCAGCACCGACCGGGGCCGTAATCAGCCCCAGCATTTT.

The gene calls are TRBV5-4 and TRBJ2-2; D ambiguous. CDR1 SGHNT and CDR2 YYREEE come from the germline V gene (reference sequence). The CDR3 is made up of 15 amino acids. Trimming cost V 0 bases and J 4 bases, with 10 bases left between them. CDR3 sequence (DNA): TGTGCCAGCAGCTTGGTTAAGGGTACCACCGGGGAGCTGTTTTTT. Residues: CASSLVKGTTGELFF.

The rearrangement links TRBV2 to TRBJ1-2; 7 bases map to TRBD1. CDR1 and CDR2 (germline): SNHLY, FYNNEI. This CDR3 contains 15 residues. J was trimmed by 0 bases and V by 8 bases; bases with no gene match: 9. CDR3 nucleotide sequence: TGTGCCAGCGGCCGGGGAGGGGGCGCTAACTATGGCTACACCTTC. As protein: CASGRGGGANYGYTF.

The V gene is TRBV19, the J gene TRBJ1-1; 9 positions match TRBD1. The length of the CDR3 is 14 residues. Trimming at V came to 7 bases and at J to 4 bases, leaving 7 bases not matched to a gene. CDR1 and CDR2 (germline): LNHDA, SQIVND (reference sequence). The CDR3 here is CASKSGTGFTEAFF. CDR3 in DNA: TGTGCCAGTAAGTCCGGGACAGGGTTCACTGAAGCTTTCTTT.

This clone was counted a few times. The V gene is TRBV2, the J gene TRBJ2-3; TRBD2 agrees at 9 bases. Germline loops: CDR1 SNHLY, CDR2 FYNNEI. With V trimmed by 2 bases and J by 5 bases, 5 bases remained unmatched. The CDR3 sequence is 15 residues long. The CDR3 nucleotides read TGTGCCAGCAGTGAACCAGCGGGGGGTAAAGATACGCAGTATTTT. Amino acids: CASSEPAGGKDTQYF.

The chain employs TRBV19 and TRBJ1-1; TRBD1 might be the D (5 bases). This CDR3 contains 17 residues. Looked up from germline, CDR1 is LNHDA and CDR2 is SQIVND (reference sequence). Trimming pared 5 bases from V and 10 bases from J, leaving 29 bases between. The CDR3 region is CASSPLIPSSGSRGAFF. The CDR3 DNA sequence: TGTGCCAGTAGTCCTCTTATCCCGTCAAGTGGTTCGAGGGGAGCTTTCTTT.

The chain couples TRBV7-2 to TRBJ2-1; 7 bases match TRBD1. V dropped 4 bases and J dropped 7; count of bases not matched to a gene: 7. This CDR3 has 14 amino acids. Germline loops: CDR1 SGHTA, CDR2 FQGNSA. In DNA, the CDR3 is TGTGCCAGCAGCTCGGCCGGGACAGCAAATGAGCAGTTCTTC. Encoded protein: CASSSAGTANEQFF.

Only a few counts were recorded for this clone. The chain recombines TRBV10-3 with TRBJ2-1, with D unclear. The germline V gene has CDR1 ENHRY and CDR2 SYGVKD. The CDR3 runs 13 residues. V gave up 11 bases and J gave up 0 bases, with 11 bases separating them. The CDR3 here is CASGTTSYNEQFF. The CDR3, as DNA: TGTGCCTCTGGCACAACCTCCTACAATGAGCAGTTCTTC.

The V gene is TRBV11-2, the J gene TRBJ2-5, with 7 bases lining up with TRBD1. There are 16 residues in the CDR3. V lost 6 bases to trimming and J lost 8 bases; unmatched junction nucleotides: 18. Germline-derived CDR1 and CDR2 are SGHAT and FQNNGV. CDR3 in amino acids: CASRRSPQGPKGTQYF. The CDR3 DNA is TGTGCCAGCAGGCGTAGCCCACAGGGGCCCAAAGGAACCCAGTACTTC.

This chain uses TRBV28 with TRBJ1-1, with D perhaps TRBD1 (6 bases). The CDR3 runs to 12 residues. With 6 bases removed from V and 3 bases from J, the gap between germline ends came to 8 bases. From germline, CDR1 is MDHEN and CDR2 SYDVKM. The DNA for the CDR3 is TGTGCCAGCAGGAGGGGGTACACTGAAGCTTTCTTT. Translating it yields CASRRGYTEAFF.

The genes are TRBV6-1 and TRBJ1-5; no clear D gene. Germline CDR1 MNHNS, CDR2 SASEGT. There are 14 residues in the CDR3. V was cut by 3 bases and J by 2 bases, with 8 bases left in between. The CDR3 loop is CASSDEPGNQPQHF. CDR3 DNA: TGTGCCAGCAGTGATGAGCCAGGCAATCAGCCCCAGCATTTT.

J is TRBJ2-1 and V is TRBV6-5, with D perhaps matching TRBD1 (5 bases). Germline CDR1 is MNHEY and CDR2 is SVGAGI. The CDR3 length is 14 residues. Trimming pared 6 bases from V and 6 bases from J, leaving 15 bases between. DNA of the CDR3: TGTGCCAGCAGGGACACCTCAGGGCGCAATGAGCAGTTCTTC. This encodes CASRDTSGRNEQFF.

The rearrangement uses TRBV7-8 and TRBJ1-1; possibly TRBD1 for D (6 bases). The CDR3 covers 14 residues. The V and J ends lost 4 bases and 0 bases respectively, with 9 bases between them. Per germline, CDR1 SGHVS and CDR2 FQNEAQ. The CDR3 nucleotides read TGTGCCAGCAGCTCAGGACAGTTGAACACTGAAGCTTTCTTT. As protein: CASSSGQLNTEAFF. Variable domain in full (rest from reference TRBV7-8 and TRBJ1-1): GAGVSQSPRYKVAKRGQDVALRCDPISGHVSLFWYQQALGQGPEFLTYFQNEAQLDKSGLPSDRFFAERPEGSVSTLKIQRTQQEDSAVYLCASSSGQLNTEAFFGQGTRLTVV.

V usage is TRBV7-9 and J usage is TRBJ2-3; D tentatively fits TRBD1 or TRBD2 (5 bases each). CDR1 and CDR2 from the germline V gene are SEHNR and FQNEAQ (reference sequence). Deletions cut 5 bases from V and 2 bases from J, with 14 bases between. The CDR3 consists of 15 residues. The CDR3 sequence: CASSPRRGVTDTQYF. The CDR3, as DNA: TGTGCCAGCAGCCCAAGACGGGGCGTCACAGATACGCAGTATTTT.

This clone has a single count. The CDR3 region has the DNA TGTGCCAGCAGTTACTCAAGGGGACCCACCGGGGAGCTGTTTTTT. This encodes CASSYSRGPTGELFF. The chain carries TRBV6-5 and TRBJ2-2; the D call may be TRBD1 or TRBD2 (5 bases each). CDR1 and CDR2 from the germline V gene are MNHEY and SVGAGI. The CDR3 loop spans 15 amino acids. V shed 0 bases and J shed 4 bases, with 9 bases lying between them.

The genes are TRBV11-2 and TRBJ2-3, with unresolved D. The CDR3 is 14 residues long. Trimming took off 4 bases at V and 6 bases at J, with 14 bases between the two ends. The germline V gene encodes CDR1 SGHAT and CDR2 FQNNGV. The CDR3 DNA is TGTGCCAGCAGCTCTCAAGAAGGGCGGGATACGCAGTATTTT. Protein product: CASSSQEGRDTQYF.

The table lists this clone with a few counts. The genes are TRBV6-2 or TRBV6-3 and TRBJ1-5, with D tentatively TRBD1 (5 bases). The V end was cut by 6 bases, the J end by 4 bases, with 19 bases between. CDR3 length: 16 amino acids. From germline, CDR1 is MNHEY and CDR2 SVGEGT. The CDR3 nucleotides read TGTGCCAGCAGCAATGCGTTCGGGGGGTTGAATCAGCCCCAGCATTTT. Its translation is CASSNAFGGLNQPQHF.

The chain is built from TRBV7-9 and TRBJ1-1; D is ambiguous. The germline V gene has CDR1 SEHNR and CDR2 FQNEAQ (reference sequence). This CDR3 is built from 11 residues. Trimming took off 5 bases at V and 10 bases at J, with 11 bases between the two ends. CDR3 in DNA: TGTGCCAGCAGCCCGCTTTTGAGAGCTTTCTTT. As protein: CASSPLLRAFF.

This clone came up once. J is TRBJ1-2 and V is TRBV5-6; tentatively, D is TRBD1 (6 bases). V dropped 0 bases and J dropped 3 bases, with 12 bases sitting between them. This CDR3 has 15 amino acids. Germline lookup yields CDR1 SGHDT and CDR2 YYEEEE. As DNA, the CDR3 is TGTGCCAGCAGCTTGGCCGGGCAGGGGTACTATGGCTACACCTTC. This translates into CASSLAGQGYYGYTF.

V usage is TRBV10-3 and J usage is TRBJ1-2; D might be TRBD1 (5 bases). V was shortened by 1 base and J by 3 bases, with 9 bases between the two germline ends. Germline lookup yields CDR1 ENHRY and CDR2 SYGVKD. The CDR3 runs to 14 residues. The CDR3 loop is CAISEFSRDYGYTF. The CDR3 DNA is TGTGCCATCAGTGAGTTCTCCAGGGACTATGGCTACACCTTC.

This chain uses TRBV6-2 or TRBV6-3 with TRBJ2-7; D is perhaps TRBD1 or TRBD2 (9 bases each). The CDR3 has 18 residues. Germline CDR1 MNHEY, CDR2 SVGEGT. V lost 3 bases and J lost 6, with 27 bases in between. This CDR3 is CASSYPILAGQGSGEQYF. In DNA form, the CDR3 reads TGTGCCAGCAGTTATCCCATCCTAGCGGGACAGGGCTCAGGCGAGCAGTACTTC.

This sequence joins TRBV5-1 and TRBJ1-2; D not certain. The germline V gene has CDR1 SGHRS and CDR2 YFSETQ. V was pared by 0 bases and J by 2 bases, with 8 bases between. The CDR3 consists of 14 residues. CDR3 protein: CASSLEGGNYGYTF. In nucleotides, the CDR3 is TGCGCCAGCAGCTTGGAGGGTGGAAACTATGGCTACACCTTC.

This clone is a singleton in its sample. This sequence joins TRBV5-4 and TRBJ1-2; the D gene is possibly TRBD1 (6 bases). V lost 6 bases to trimming and J lost 2 bases, with 17 bases between them. CDR1 is SGHNT, CDR2 YYREEE, per germline (reference sequence). The CDR3 has 15 amino acids. This CDR3 reads CASTAGGQGNYGYTF. The CDR3, as DNA: TGTGCCAGCACTGCGGGGGGGCAGGGGAACTATGGCTACACCTTC.

V is TRBV7-9 and J is TRBJ2-5; the match to TRBD2 covers 7 bases. This CDR3 is 15 amino acids long. Germline V gene sequence: CDR1 SEHNR, CDR2 FQNEAQ (reference sequence). V dropped 3 bases and J dropped 5; count of bases not matched to a gene: 9. The CDR3 loop is CASSFSAGRRETQYF. DNA of the CDR3: TGTGCCAGCAGCTTCTCAGCGGGACGGAGGGAGACCCAGTACTTC.

J is TRBJ2-7 and V is TRBV7-2; D gene ambiguous. The germline gives CDR1 SGHTA, CDR2 FQGNSA. This CDR3 region has 17 residues. The ends were cut back, 1 base at V and 1 base at J, with 17 bases in the middle. Here the CDR3 DNA reads TGTGCCAGCAGCTTAGTTACTACCCCAAAACGATCCTACGAGCAGTACTTC. It codes for CASSLVTTPKRSYEQYF.

The chain is built from TRBV19 and TRBJ1-2; perhaps TRBD1 as D (5 bases). The CDR3 is 15 amino acids. The V gene lost 4 bases and the J gene lost 8 bases, with 20 bases spanning the gap. Germline CDR1 LNHDA, CDR2 SQIVND (reference sequence). Written as DNA, the CDR3 is TGTGCCAGTAGTAGATTGACAGCCAGCGTGGACGGCTACACCTTC. It yields the protein CASSRLTASVDGYTF.

V is TRBV19 and J is TRBJ2-7; a weak D match, TRBD2 (6 bases). The CDR3 totals 15 residues. In germline, CDR1 is LNHDA, CDR2 SQIVND (reference sequence). Trimming removed 5 bases at V and 4 bases at J, with 18 bases between. CDR3 sequence: CASSVVSGEGYEQYF. In DNA form, the CDR3 reads TGTGCCAGTAGTGTCGTGTCGGGGGAAGGTTACGAGCAGTACTTC.

This CDR3 is CASSAVSGGAHEQFF. CDR3 DNA sequence: TGTGCCAGCAGCGCAGTCAGCGGGGGGGCCCATGAGCAGTTCTTC. V is TRBV3-1 (or the pseudogene TRBV3-2) and J is TRBJ2-1; TRBD2 aligns across 10 bases. Trimming cost V 5 bases and J 8 bases; bases outside gene matches: 9. The length of the CDR3 is 15 residues. CDR1 and CDR2 (germline): LGHDT, YNNKEL (reference sequence).

The J gene is TRBJ2-2, the V gene TRBV9; the D gene could be TRBD1 or TRBD2 (5 bases each). Trimming took off 5 bases at V and 1 base at J, with 15 bases between the two ends. Germline loops: CDR1 SGDLS, CDR2 YYNGEE. This CDR3 has 16 amino acids. The CDR3 spells CASSLGRRLNTGELFF. The CDR3, as DNA: TGTGCCAGCAGTCTGGGACGGAGATTGAACACCGGGGAGCTGTTTTTT.

The gene calls are TRBV29-1 and TRBJ1-1, with a weak D call TRBD1 (6 bases). CDR1 is SQVTM and CDR2 is ANQGSEA in the germline V gene. The CDR3 spans 12 residues. Trimming shortened V by 6 bases and J by 4 bases, and 12 bases separated the two germline ends. The CDR3 region has the DNA TGCAGCGTGACACAGGGAGGCACTGAAGCTTTCTTT. Protein sequence: CSVTQGGTEAFF.

The chain links TRBV6-2 or TRBV6-3 to TRBJ1-1; D not resolved. The germline V and J ends were trimmed by 2 bases and 0 bases, with 7 bases remaining between them. Germline values: CDR1 MNHEY, CDR2 SVGEGT. The CDR3 totals 14 residues. CDR3 in DNA: TGTGCCAGCAGTTACACAAAAATGAACACTGAAGCTTTCTTT. It specifies CASSYTKMNTEAFF.